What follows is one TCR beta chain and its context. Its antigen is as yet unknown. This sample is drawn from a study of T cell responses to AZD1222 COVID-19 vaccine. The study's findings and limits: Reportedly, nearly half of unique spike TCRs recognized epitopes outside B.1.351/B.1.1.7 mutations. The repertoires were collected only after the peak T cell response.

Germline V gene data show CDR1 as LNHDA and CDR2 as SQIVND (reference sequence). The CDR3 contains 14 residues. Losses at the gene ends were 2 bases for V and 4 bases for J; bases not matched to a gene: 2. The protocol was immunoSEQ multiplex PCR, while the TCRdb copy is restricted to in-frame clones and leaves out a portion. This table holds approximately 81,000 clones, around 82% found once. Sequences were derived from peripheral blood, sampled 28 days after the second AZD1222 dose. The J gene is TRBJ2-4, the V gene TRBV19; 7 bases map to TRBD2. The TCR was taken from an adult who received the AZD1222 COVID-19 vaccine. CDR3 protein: CASSIRGGKNIQYF. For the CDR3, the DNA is TGTGCCAGTAGTATACGCGGGGGAAAAAACATTCAGTACTTC.